This T cell receptor beta chain came from a study of T cells expressing NK-cell markers. Study information: Seven of the eight sequenced donors were classified as HCMV-seropositive, and one was classified as seronegative.

TCRdb reworked the 5' RACE reads into one entry per CDR3 protein, no DNA. The table lists a few hundred thousand distinct CDR3 sequences. CDR3 size: 15 residues. The genes are TRBV12-3 or TRBV12-4 and TRBJ1-1; TCRdb reports TRBD1, a call that lacks DNA to check it against. Material: blood T cells: a sorted CD56 or NKG2C T cell subset, CD4+ or CD8+ T cells, or bulk PBMC T cells (not recorded which). The receptor was derived from a man between 18 and 35 years old in good health. The CDR3 loop is CASSGGAGKDTEAFF.